These 5 T cell receptor beta chains share one sample of origin, sequenced in a study of T cell changes during pregnancy in multiple sclerosis. Assay used: immunoSEQ multiplex PCR; TCRdb lists only in-frame clones, some missing. The sample includes approximately 45,000 clones, around 90% of them seen just once. Source: CD8+ T cells from peripheral blood mononuclear cells, taken in the second trimester of pregnancy. Receptors originate from a female donor with multiple sclerosis, enrolled in a pregnancy study.

The rearrangement joins TRBV4-3 to TRBJ2-5; possibly TRBD2 for D (5 bases). The J call is in doubt because the DNA end fits TRBJ2-7 better. This CDR3 has 15 amino acids. Germline V lookup: CDR1 LGHNA, CDR2 YSLEER. CDR3 sequence: CASSQDETSSYEQYF. The CDR3, as DNA: TGCGCCAGCAGCCAAGATGAAACTAGCTCCTACGAGCAGTACTTC.

V usage is TRBV9 and J usage is TRBJ2-1; D gene uncertain. V gave up 0 bases and J gave up 8 bases, with 15 bases separating them. Germline CDR1 reads SGDLS; CDR2 reads YYNGEE. The CDR3 length is 15 residues. CDR3 in amino acids: CASSVAPHGIDEQFF. CDR3 DNA sequence: TGTGCCAGCAGCGTAGCCCCCCATGGCATTGATGAGCAGTTCTTC.

The genes are TRBV7-9 and TRBJ2-7; possible D gene TRBD1, 5 bases. V lost 5 bases to trimming and J lost 4 bases, with 9 bases between them. CDR1 is SEHNR and CDR2 is FQNEAQ in the germline V gene (reference sequence). The length of the CDR3 is 12 residues. CDR3 sequence (DNA): TGTGCCAGCAGCCTAAGACAGTACGAGCAGTACTTC. Residues: CASSLRQYEQYF.

The chain is built from TRBV29-1 and TRBJ2-7, with a tentative D call TRBD1 (5 bases). There are 16 residues in the CDR3. V was cut by 1 base and J by 0 bases, with 16 bases left in between. From germline, CDR1 is SQVTM and CDR2 ANQGSEA. For the CDR3, the DNA is TGCAGCGTTGAAGTAGTCAAGGGGCCAAGCTCCTACGAGCAGTACTTC. This gives the protein CSVEVVKGPSSYEQYF.

CDR3 DNA: TGTGCCAGCAGCTTACCGCGGGGGGGGAGCTCCTACAATGAGCAGTTCTTC. The encoded protein is CASSLPRGGSSYNEQFF. The V and J genes are TRBV7-2 and TRBJ2-1; 9 nucleotides line up with TRBD2. The length of the CDR3 is 17 residues. Germline trimming cut 2 bases from V and 0 bases from J; bases unmatched to any gene: 5. The V gene's germline CDR1 is SGHTA and CDR2 FQGNSA.